The 7 T cell receptor beta chains below come from one sample, sequenced in a study of Graves' ophthalmopathy and Graves' hyperthyroidism. RNA transcripts yielded amplified TCR beta CDR3 regions. First-round RT-PCR relied on HTBI primers, and a second-round multiplex PCR came next. One entry per CDR3 protein, called by TCRdb with MiXCR from the multiplex PCR reads. The sample comprises hundreds of thousands of distinct CDR3 sequences, 35% to 45% of which are singletons, and over 2.5% rests with the top ten. Sequenced: peripheral blood. These TCRs come from an adult man with Graves' ophthalmopathy.

The rearrangement joins TRBV14 to TRBJ1-4; D is possibly TRBD1 (5 bases). V was shortened by 5 bases and J by 8 bases, with 21 bases between the two germline ends. Germline CDR1 is SGHDN and CDR2 is FVKESK. The CDR3 has 16 residues. Here the CDR3 reads CASSEAVGTTGEKLFF. The CDR3 nucleotides are TGTGCCAGCAGCGAGGCGGTGGGGACCACGGGAGAAAAACTGTTTTTT. The variable domain in full, with the rest retrieved from reference TRBV14 and TRBJ1-4, is EAGVTQFPSHSVIEKGQTVTLRCDPISGHDNLYWYRRVMGKEIKFLLHFVKESKQDESGMPNNRFLAERTGGTYSTLKVQPAELEDSGVYFCASSEAVGTTGEKLFFGSGTQLSVL.

This clonotype was counted many times. The rearrangement uses TRBV25-1 and TRBJ1-6, with D unclear. Germline V gene sequence: CDR1 MGHDK, CDR2 SYGVNS. The CDR3 has 12 residues. The ends were cut back, 7 bases at V and 8 bases at J, with 9 bases in the middle. The CDR3 DNA sequence: TGTGCCAGCAATAACGAAGATTCACCCCTCCACTTT. Translated, it gives CASNNEDSPLHF.

There are many counts of this clonotype. The chain employs TRBV10-3 and TRBJ2-5; D unresolved. The CDR3 covers 16 residues. V lost 1 base, J lost 3 bases, and 15 bases lay in between. CDR1 is ENHRY, CDR2 SYGVKD, per germline. CDR3 DNA: TGTGCCATCAGTGAGTTAGGCGGTCTAGAAGAAGAGACCCAGTACTTC. It specifies CAISELGGLEEETQYF.

CDR3 nucleotides: TGTGCCAGCTCACCACTCGGGACGAACACCGGGGAGCTGTTTTTT. It yields the protein CASSPLGTNTGELFF. This chain joins TRBV7-3 and TRBJ2-2; possible D gene TRBD2, 5 bases. Germline V gene sequence: CDR1 SGHTA, CDR2 FQGTGA. This CDR3 comprises 15 residues. The V gene lost 8 bases and the J gene lost 0 bases, with 13 bases spanning the gap.

This clonotype has at least ten counts. The chain carries TRBV5-1 and TRBJ1-2, with 8 bases matching TRBD1. Trimming removed 0 bases from V and 2 bases from J; junction bases left unmatched: 0. Germline V gives CDR1 SGHRS, CDR2 YFSETQ. This CDR3 contains 14 residues. The CDR3 nucleotides read TGCGCCAGCAGCTTGGGGGACAGGAACTATGGCTACACCTTC. It specifies CASSLGDRNYGYTF.

Ten or more counts support this clonotype. This chain links TRBV25-1 with TRBJ1-2, with D possibly TRBD1 on 5 matching bases. Trimming took off 4 bases at V and 0 bases at J, with 12 bases between the two ends. Germline assignment: CDR1 MGHDK and CDR2 SYGVNS. CDR3 length equals 15 residues. The CDR3 DNA follows: TGTGCCAGCAGTGGTTGGGCCAGGGCTAACTATGGCTACACCTTC. Its translation is CASSGWARANYGYTF.

The chain carries TRBV7-9 and TRBJ1-2; 7 bases align to TRBD1. The germline gives CDR1 SEHNR, CDR2 FQNEAQ (reference sequence). The V and J ends lost 3 bases and 8 bases, in that order; junction bases with no gene match: 15. The CDR3 is made up of 16 amino acids. Written as DNA, the CDR3 is TGTGCCAGCAGCTTCGCGATGACAGGGAGGTCCGACGGCTACACCTTC. Amino acid sequence: CASSFAMTGRSDGYTF.